These T cell receptor beta chains were read from a single sample in a study of blood T cell repertoires in COVID-19. Some clones are missing from TCRdb's copy, which holds only in-frame ones; the method was immunoSEQ multiplex PCR. The sample holds over 250,000 clones, around 84% seen once. The material sequenced was PBMCs or T cells enriched from blood (not recorded which). Receptors were obtained from a man in his thirties or forties with acute COVID-19. CDR3s include the opening cysteine and the closing phenylalanine or tryptophan. The D gene is left open where the match is weak. Clone size appears in some rows only: once, few, many, or a class for an expanded clone.

size,D,V,J,CDR3,DNA
-,TRBD1,TRBV5-1,TRBJ1-2,CASSIGQGDYGYTF,TGCGCCAGCAGCATAGGACAGGGTGACTATGGCTACACCTTC
-,TRBD1,TRBV6-5,TRBJ1-5,CASTRDRDQPQHF,TGTGCCAGCACGCGAGACAGGGATCAGCCCCAGCATTTT
-,TRBD2,TRBV5-1,TRBJ2-3,CASSLSGGTDTQYF,TGTGCCAGCAGCTTGAGCGGGGGAACCGATACGCAGTATTTT
few,-,TRBV7-8,TRBJ1-1,CASSLRVWGLDTEAFF,TGTGCCAGCAGCTTAAGGGTTTGGGGGCTGGACACTGAAGCTTTCTTT
-,-,TRBV4-1,TRBJ2-3,CASSPGEVGDTQYF,TGCGCCAGCAGCCCCGGGGAGGTGGGGGATACGCAGTATTTT
-,TRBD1,TRBV5-1,TRBJ1-6,CASSPGTGRESPLHF,TGCGCCAGCAGCCCGGGGACAGGGAGGGAATCACCCCTCCACTTT
-,-,TRBV27,TRBJ1-2,CASSLSPGVPNYGYTF,TGTGCCAGCAGTTTATCGCCGGGAGTTCCTAACTATGGCTACACCTTC
few,TRBD2,TRBV5-1,TRBJ2-3,CASSLERLAGDTQYF,TGTGCCAGCAGCTTGGAGAGACTAGCGGGTGATACGCAGTATTTT
-,-,TRBV29-1,TRBJ1-4,CSVGFGGDREKLFF,TGCAGCGTAGGGTTTGGGGGGGATCGCGAAAAACTGTTTTTT
-,-,TRBV28,TRBJ1-2,CASSSPGNGYTF,TGTGCCAGCAGTTCCCCGGGGAACGGCTACACCTTC
-,-,TRBV6-5,TRBJ1-6,CATMVGATYNSPLHF,TGTGCCACTATGGTGGGGGCGACCTATAATTCACCCCTCCACTTT
-,-,TRBV9,TRBJ1-1,CASTFGTQNTEAFF,TGTGCCAGCACTTTTGGCACCCAGAACACTGAAGCTTTCTTT
few,-,TRBV14,TRBJ2-1,CASSQKHYRAGEQFF,TGTGCCAGCAGCCAGAAGCATTACAGGGCGGGTGAGCAGTTCTTC
-,TRBD1,TRBV11-3,TRBJ2-1,CASSKRRDRGHNEQFF,TGTGCCAGCAGCAAGAGGCGGGACAGGGGGCATAATGAGCAGTTCTTC
once,TRBD2,TRBV11-2,TRBJ2-3,CASSFSGSWADTQYF,TGTGCCAGCAGTTTTAGCGGGAGTTGGGCAGATACGCAGTATTTT
-,-,TRBV13,TRBJ2-6,CASSSGTLDSGANVLTF,TGTGCCAGCAGCTCCGGGACACTCGACTCTGGGGCCAACGTCCTGACTTTC
-,TRBD1,TRBV7-9,TRBJ1-1,CASSFDRVSEAFF,TGTGCCAGCAGCTTTGACAGGGTTTCTGAAGCTTTCTTT
-,-,TRBV12-3/TRBV12-4,TRBJ2-1,CASSSSRYEQFF,TGTGCCAGCAGTTCATCTAGATATGAGCAGTTCTTC
-,TRBD1,TRBV10-1,TRBJ2-3,CASSDRTGINTQYF,TGCGCCAGCAGTGATCGGACAGGGATAAATACGCAGTATTTT
-,-,TRBV5-6,TRBJ1-1,CASSEQNTEAFF,TGTGCCAGCAGCGAACAGAACACTGAAGCTTTCTTT
-,TRBD2,TRBV11-2,TRBJ2-2,CASRTIAGTYAGELFF,TGTGCCAGCAGGACTATAGCGGGTACCTACGCCGGGGAGCTGTTTTTT
-,-,TRBV6-5,TRBJ1-2,CASRGTRGRGYTF,TGTGCCAGCAGGGGAACGAGGGGGAGAGGCTACACCTTC
-,-,TRBV4-1,TRBJ1-3,CASSQQGTRGNTIYF,TGCGCCAGCAGCCAACAGGGGACGAGAGGAAACACCATATATTTT
-,-,TRBV11-2,TRBJ2-2,CASSLANTGELFF,TGTGCCAGCAGCTTAGCTAACACCGGGGAGCTGTTTTTT
-,TRBD1,TRBV24-1,TRBJ1-2,CATSDRGQGDYGYTF,TGTGCCACCAGTGACCGGGGACAGGGAGACTATGGCTACACCTTC
-,-,TRBV6-5,TRBJ1-5,CASSLGGYSNQPQHF,TGTGCCAGCAGTTTGGGGGGGTATAGCAATCAGCCCCAGCATTTT
-,TRBD2,TRBV5-1,TRBJ2-1,CASRLTAGGDNEQFF,TGCGCCAGCAGGCTCACCGCGGGGGGCGACAATGAGCAGTTCTTC
-,TRBD1,TRBV19,TRBJ2-1,CASSTDRGIPNEQFF,TGTGCCAGTAGTACGGACAGGGGGATTCCCAATGAGCAGTTCTTC
-,-,TRBV18,TRBJ1-1,CASSPQAMNTEAFF,TGTGCCAGCTCACCACAAGCCATGAACACTGAAGCTTTCTTT
-,-,TRBV19,TRBJ1-1,CASSSGGYTEAFF,TGTGCCAGTAGCTCCGGGGGGTACACTGAAGCTTTCTTT
few,-,TRBV28,TRBJ1-5,CASSLLPDRSQPQHF,TGTGCCAGCAGTTTATTACCGGACAGAAGTCAGCCCCAGCATTTT
-,TRBD1,TRBV7-3,TRBJ1-1,CASSLTGGVARNTEAFF,TGTGCCAGCAGCTTAACAGGGGGCGTGGCGAGGAACACTGAAGCTTTCTTT
-,-,TRBV19,TRBJ1-3,CASSITGGSGNTIYF,TGTGCCAGTAGTATCACGGGGGGCTCTGGAAACACCATATATTTT
-,-,TRBV15,TRBJ1-3,CATSRDLVGNTIYF,TGTGCCACCAGCAGAGATCTAGTTGGAAACACCATATATTTT
-,-,TRBV27,TRBJ2-3,CASSLGAGQTDTQYF,TGTGCCAGCAGTTTAGGCGCAGGCCAAACAGATACGCAGTATTTT
-,TRBD1,TRBV27,TRBJ1-2,CASSPHAGGHYGYTF,TGTGCCAGCAGTCCCCACGCAGGGGGCCACTATGGCTACACCTTC
-,-,TRBV9,TRBJ2-3,CASSDLDTQYF,TGTGCCAGCAGCGACTTAGATACGCAGTATTTT
many,-,TRBV4-1,TRBJ1-2,CASSQDQTGDPVGYTF,TGCGCCAGCAGCCAAGATCAAACAGGTGACCCGGTCGGCTACACCTTC
-,-,TRBV12-5,TRBJ1-2,CASGFFNYGYTF,TGTGCTAGTGGTTTCTTTAACTATGGCTACACCTTC
-,-,TRBV2,TRBJ2-4,CASTREVQGVWYIQYF,TGTGCCAGCACTCGGGAGGTACAGGGGGTTTGGTACATTCAGTACTTC
-,TRBD1,TRBV19,TRBJ1-1,CASIAPRGQRNTEAFF,TGTGCCAGTATCGCCCCCCGGGGACAGAGAAACACTGAAGCTTTCTTT
-,-,TRBV11-3,TRBJ1-1,CASSLEDWRGDPEKFAFF,TGTGCCAGCAGCTTAGAAGATTGGCGGGGCGACCCGGAGAAATTTGCTTTCTTT
many,-,TRBV19,TRBJ1-1,CASRAQATNTEAFF,TGTGCCAGTAGGGCGCAGGCTACGAACACTGAAGCTTTCTTT